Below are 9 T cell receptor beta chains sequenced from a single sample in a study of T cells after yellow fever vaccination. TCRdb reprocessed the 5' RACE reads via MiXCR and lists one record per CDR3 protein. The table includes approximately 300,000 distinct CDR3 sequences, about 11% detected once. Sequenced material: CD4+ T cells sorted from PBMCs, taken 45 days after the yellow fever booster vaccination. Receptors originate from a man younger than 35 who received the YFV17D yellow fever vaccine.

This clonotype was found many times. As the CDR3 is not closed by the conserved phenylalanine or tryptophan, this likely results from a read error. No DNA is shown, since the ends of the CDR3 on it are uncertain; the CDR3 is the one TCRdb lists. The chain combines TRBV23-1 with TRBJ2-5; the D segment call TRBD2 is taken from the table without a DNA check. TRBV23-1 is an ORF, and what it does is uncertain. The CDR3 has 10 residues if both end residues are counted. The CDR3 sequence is CASRILAGGL.

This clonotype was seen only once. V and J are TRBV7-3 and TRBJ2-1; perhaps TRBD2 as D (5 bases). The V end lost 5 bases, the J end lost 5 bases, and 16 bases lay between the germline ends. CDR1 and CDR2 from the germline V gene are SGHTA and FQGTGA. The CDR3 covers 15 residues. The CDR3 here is CASSPTSGYHNEQFF. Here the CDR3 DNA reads TGTGCCAGCAGCCCGACATCGGGGTATCACAATGAGCAGTTCTTC.

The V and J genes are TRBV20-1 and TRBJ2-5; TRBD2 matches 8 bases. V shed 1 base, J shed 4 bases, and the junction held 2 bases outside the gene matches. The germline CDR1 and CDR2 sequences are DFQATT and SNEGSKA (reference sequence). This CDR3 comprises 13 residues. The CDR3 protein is CSARAGGPETQYF. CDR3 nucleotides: TGCAGTGCTAGAGCGGGGGGGCCAGAGACCCAGTACTTC.

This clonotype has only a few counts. CDR3 nucleotide sequence: TGCGCCAGCAGCTTGGTATATGATCTCGGGACTAGCGGGGCCCAGAGCTCCTACAATGAGCAGTTCTTC. As protein: CASSLVYDLGTSGAQSSYNEQFF. This rearrangement joins TRBV5-1 to TRBJ2-1; 13 nucleotides line up with TRBD2. Trimming cost V 0 bases and J 0 bases; bases outside gene matches: 18. The CDR3 length is 23 residues. The germline CDR1 and CDR2 sequences are SGHRS and YFSETQ.

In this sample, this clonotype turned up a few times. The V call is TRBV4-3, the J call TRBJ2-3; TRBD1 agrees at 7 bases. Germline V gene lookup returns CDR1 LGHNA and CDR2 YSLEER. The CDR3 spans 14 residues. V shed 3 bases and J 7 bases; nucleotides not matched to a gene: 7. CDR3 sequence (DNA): TGCGCCAGCAGCCAGGAACCAGGGGGAAATACGCAGTATTTT. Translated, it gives CASSQEPGGNTQYF.

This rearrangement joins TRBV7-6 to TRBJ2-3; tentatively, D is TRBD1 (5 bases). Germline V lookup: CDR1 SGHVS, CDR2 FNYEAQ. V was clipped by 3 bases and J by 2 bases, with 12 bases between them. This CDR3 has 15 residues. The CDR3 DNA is TGTGCCAGCAGCTTGTCGCACAGGAACACAGATACGCAGTATTTT. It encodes CASSLSHRNTDTQYF.

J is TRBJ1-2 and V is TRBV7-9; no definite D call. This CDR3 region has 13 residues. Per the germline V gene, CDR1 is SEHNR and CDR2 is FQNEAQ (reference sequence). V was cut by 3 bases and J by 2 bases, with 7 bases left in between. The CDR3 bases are TGTGCCAGCAGCTTCGGCAGGAACTATGGCTACACCTTC. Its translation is CASSFGRNYGYTF.

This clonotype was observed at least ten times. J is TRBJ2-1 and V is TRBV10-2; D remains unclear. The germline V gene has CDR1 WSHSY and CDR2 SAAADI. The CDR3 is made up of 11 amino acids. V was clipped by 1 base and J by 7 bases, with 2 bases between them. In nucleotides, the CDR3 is TGCGCCAGCAGTGAGTGGAATGAGCAGTTCTTC. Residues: CASSEWNEQFF.

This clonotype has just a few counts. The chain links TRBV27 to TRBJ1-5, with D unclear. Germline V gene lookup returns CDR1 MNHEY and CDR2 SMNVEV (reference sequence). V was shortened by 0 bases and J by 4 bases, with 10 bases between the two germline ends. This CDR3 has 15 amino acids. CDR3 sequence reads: CASSLSRHLNQPQHF. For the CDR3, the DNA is TGTGCCAGCAGTTTATCTCGGCACCTAAATCAGCCCCAGCATTTT.